What follows is one T cell receptor (beta chain) and its context. Its cognate antigen is unknown. PCR primers comprised 60 Vbeta and 13 Jbeta primers. Here immunoSEQ multiplex PCR was the method, and the copy in TCRdb shows in-frame clones only, minus some. This table holds 60,000 to 75,000 clones, approximately 80% found once. V was clipped by 4 bases and J by 2 bases, with 5 bases between them. Germline CDR1 and CDR2: MNHNY and SVGAGI (reference sequence). This CDR3 has 12 amino acids. This record belongs to a study of cytomegalovirus exposure and HLA in healthy donors. Study results and limitations: There were some V segments, including TRBV6-2 and TRBV6-3, excluded as indistinguishable. Further analysis was carried out later, and it showed several of the most significant clusters appearing linked to common viral pathogens.

The TCR comes from a man between 18 and 35 years old in good health and CMV-seropositive. This chain uses TRBV6-6 with TRBJ1-1; D ambiguous. The sequencing sample was made of PBMCs. CDR3 sequence (DNA): TGTGCCAGCAGTTTTGGCAACACTGAAGCTTTCTTT. Translated: CASSFGNTEAFF.